These 21 T cell receptor beta chains share one sample of origin, sequenced in a study of CD8 T cells in ankylosing spondylitis. In TCRdb, the 5' RACE reads were re-called with MiXCR into one record per CDR3 protein. The sample holds approximately 300,000 distinct CDR3 sequences, around 20% seen once. Material: blood, either unsorted or a sorted T cell fraction (not recorded which). These receptors all come from a female donor with ankylosing spondylitis or in good health (not recorded which).

The rearrangement uses TRBV11-2 and TRBJ2-7, with 11 bases aligning to TRBD2. Per the germline V gene, CDR1 is SGHAT and CDR2 is FQNNGV. The junction had 8 bases not matched to a gene; V was cut back by 5 bases and J by 2 bases. This CDR3 has 16 residues. The CDR3 is CASSQLSGRAPYEQYF. The CDR3 DNA is TGTGCCAGCAGCCAACTTAGCGGGAGGGCTCCCTACGAGCAGTACTTC.

This clonotype came up a few times. The chain links TRBV6-2 or TRBV6-3 to TRBJ2-5; D not certain. CDR1 and CDR2 (germline): MNHEY, SVGEGT. Deletions cut 6 bases from V and 4 bases from J, with 12 bases between. The CDR3 is 13 residues long. CDR3 DNA: TGTGCCAGCAGCCGACTCGTAGGAGAGACCCAGTACTTC. Amino acids: CASSRLVGETQYF.

This clonotype was seen only a few times. V and J are TRBV18 and TRBJ2-7; perhaps D is TRBD1 or TRBD2 (5 bases each). Trimming pared 1 base from V and 0 bases from J, leaving 10 bases between. CDR1 and CDR2 from the germline V gene are KGHSH and LQKENI. This CDR3 comprises 15 residues. CDR3 coding DNA: TGTGCCAGCTCACCACGGGGGTCTAGCTCCTACGAGCAGTACTTC. Translated, it gives CASSPRGSSSYEQYF.

This chain uses TRBV7-8 with TRBJ1-5; the D gene is possibly TRBD1 (5 bases). Trimming took off 0 bases at V and 7 bases at J, with 13 bases between the two ends. Germline CDR1 reads SGHVS; CDR2 reads FQNEAQ. CDR3 length: 15 residues. The CDR3 region is CASSLALGEAQPQHF. In nucleotides, the CDR3 is TGTGCCAGCAGCTTAGCTTTAGGGGAGGCACAGCCCCAGCATTTT. Together with reference TRBV7-8 and TRBJ1-5, the CDR3 gives the full variable domain: GAGVSQSPRYKVAKRGQDVALRCDPISGHVSLFWYQQALGQGPEFLTYFQNEAQLDKSGLPSDRFFAERPEGSVSTLKIQRTQQEDSAVYLCASSLALGEAQPQHFGDGTRLSIL.

The table lists this clonotype with a few counts. The V call is TRBV20-1, the J call TRBJ2-1, with 9 nucleotides matching TRBD2. The J segment lost 7 bases and the V segment lost 4 bases, leaving 8 bases of the junction unmatched. The CDR3 is made up of 14 amino acids. Germline V gene sequence: CDR1 DFQATT, CDR2 SNEGSKA (reference sequence). Here the CDR3 DNA reads TGCAGTGCTACCCTTGCGGGAGGGATGAATGAGCAGTTCTTC. As protein: CSATLAGGMNEQFF.

The chain couples TRBV20-1 to TRBJ2-7; the D gene is possibly TRBD2 (5 bases). Germline V gives CDR1 DFQATT, CDR2 SNEGSKA (reference sequence). The CDR3 sequence is 14 residues long. V was trimmed by 3 bases and J by 0 bases, leaving 12 bases between them. DNA for the CDR3: TGCAGTGCTAGTCATGGCGGGCCCTCCTACGAGCAGTACTTC. Translating gives CSASHGGPSYEQYF.

This chain uses TRBV14 with TRBJ2-5, with 10 nucleotides matching TRBD2. The CDR3 is made up of 18 amino acids. Germline V lookup: CDR1 SGHDN, CDR2 FVKESK. V was clipped by 4 bases and J by 7 bases; unmatched bases: 18. The CDR3 here is CASSPRRSGRDVAGTQYF. The CDR3 region has the DNA TGTGCCAGCAGCCCCAGGCGGAGCGGGAGGGATGTCGCCGGGACCCAGTACTTC.

The CDR3 sequence is CASSTDLYEQYF. In DNA form, the CDR3 reads TGTGCCAGCAGCACGGACCTCTACGAGCAGTACTTC. The chain links TRBV6-6 to TRBJ2-7; unclear D gene. Germline V gene lookup returns CDR1 MNHNY and CDR2 SVGAGI (reference sequence). The CDR3 is 12 amino acids. V lost 6 bases, J lost 3 bases, and 9 bases lay in between.

A few counts support this clonotype. The rearrangement links TRBV20-1 to TRBJ2-7; 8 positions match TRBD1. Germline trimming cut 5 bases from V and 6 bases from J; bases unmatched to any gene: 9. The CDR3 covers 13 residues. In germline, CDR1 is DFQATT, CDR2 SNEGSKA (reference sequence). CDR3 in amino acids: CSAPRTGSAEQYF. CDR3 bases: TGCAGTGCTCCGCGGACAGGGAGTGCCGAGCAGTACTTC.

This clonotype was detected many times. This chain uses TRBV27 with TRBJ1-4; D perhaps matches TRBD1 (5 bases). CDR1 is MNHEY, CDR2 SMNVEV, per germline (reference sequence). V was trimmed by 5 bases and J by 11 bases, leaving 18 bases between them. This CDR3 comprises 14 residues. Written as DNA, the CDR3 is TGTGCCAGCAGTAGGGACTTCGCGACGGGCAAACTGTTTTTT. Translation gives CASSRDFATGKLFF.

This clonotype came up a few times. V and J are TRBV20-1 and TRBJ2-1; 11 bases agree with TRBD2. The length of the CDR3 is 15 residues. CDR1 and CDR2 from the germline V gene are DFQATT and SNEGSKA (reference sequence). After removal of 3 bases from V and 9 bases from J, the junction contained 10 bases not matched to a gene. The DNA for the CDR3 is TGCAGTGCTAGGGACCCTAGCGGGAGGATCAGTGAGCAGTTCTTC. The encoded protein is CSARDPSGRISEQFF.

This clonotype was recorded a few times. The chain employs TRBV20-1 and TRBJ2-3, with a tentative D call TRBD2 (5 bases). This CDR3 contains 13 residues. The germline gives CDR1 DFQATT, CDR2 SNEGSKA (reference sequence). Trimming shortened V by 5 bases and J by 2 bases, and 11 bases separated the two germline ends. The CDR3 sequence is CSAYRRTTDTQYF. The CDR3 nucleotides are TGCAGTGCTTATCGGAGGACCACAGATACGCAGTATTTT.

The chain joins TRBV10-3 to TRBJ2-5, with 7 bases lining up with TRBD1. Germline loops: CDR1 ENHRY, CDR2 SYGVKD. CDR3 length equals 14 residues. J gave up 6 bases and V 3 bases, and 7 bases lay outside the gene matches. The CDR3 bases are TGTGCCATCAGTGAAAGGACAGGTCGAAAGACCCAGTACTTC. Amino acid sequence: CAISERTGRKTQYF.

This chain uses TRBV4-3 with TRBJ2-1; no clear D. The CDR3 runs to 13 residues. Germline V gene sequence: CDR1 LGHNA, CDR2 YSLEER. The V end was cut by 0 bases, the J end by 6 bases, with 6 bases between. This CDR3 reads CASSQERVNEQFF. CDR3 in DNA: TGCGCCAGCAGCCAAGAAAGGGTCAATGAGCAGTTCTTC.

The rearrangement uses TRBV20-1 and TRBJ1-4, with 10 positions matching TRBD1. Germline V CDR1 and CDR2: DFQATT, SNEGSKA (reference sequence). This CDR3 has 12 amino acids. In DNA form, the CDR3 reads TGCAGCCTGGGGACAGGGGATGAAAAACTGTTTTTT. Residues: CSLGTGDEKLFF.

The V and J genes are TRBV7-9 and TRBJ2-1; no definite D call. The CDR3 runs 14 residues. Germline CDR1 and CDR2: SEHNR and FQNEAQ (reference sequence). V was shortened by 5 bases and J by 7 bases, with 15 bases between the two germline ends. CDR3 region: CASSPDRSLNEQFF. The CDR3 coding sequence is TGTGCCAGCAGCCCGGACCGAAGTTTAAATGAGCAGTTCTTC. The full variable domain, with the rest looked up from reference TRBV7-9 and TRBJ2-1, is DTGVSQNPRHKITKRGQNVTFRCDPISEHNRLYWYRQTLGQGPEFLTYFQNEAQLEKSRLLSDRFSAERPKGSFSTLEIQRTEQGDSAMYLCASSPDRSLNEQFFGPGTRLTVL.

The chain is built from TRBV12-3 or TRBV12-4 and TRBJ2-7; 9 bases match TRBD1. The CDR3 has 13 amino acids. The V segment lost 6 bases and the J segment 4 bases; nucleotides outside the gene matches: 4. The CDR3 DNA follows: TGTGCCAGCAGCCACAGGGGGCGATACGAGCAGTACTTC. It translates to CASSHRGRYEQYF.

This clonotype showed up just a few times. This chain joins TRBV24-1 and TRBJ2-5; the D gene could be TRBD1 or TRBD2 (5 bases each). The ends were cut back, 3 bases at V and 3 bases at J, with 25 bases in the middle. CDR1 and CDR2 (germline): KGHDR, SFDVKD. The CDR3 contains 19 residues. The CDR3 DNA reads as TGTGCCACCAGTGATCCCATGGCCACAGGAGGTGGGACCAAAGAGACCCAGTACTTC. This gives the protein CATSDPMATGGGTKETQYF.

CDR3 residues: CSVTPRGQTQYF. DNA of the CDR3: TGCAGCGTGACCCCCAGGGGGCAGACCCAGTACTTC. V is TRBV29-1 and J is TRBJ2-5; 8 nucleotides line up with TRBD1. Germline V gene data show CDR1 as SQVTM and CDR2 as ANQGSEA. V gave up 6 bases and J gave up 6 bases; unmatched junction bases: 6. CDR3 size: 12 residues. Complete variable domain (other parts from reference TRBV29-1 and TRBJ2-5): SAVISQKPSRDICQRGTSLTIQCQVDSQVTMMFWYRQQPGQSLTLIATANQGSEATYESGFVIDKFPISRPNLTFSTLTVSNMSPEDSSIYLCSVTPRGQTQYFGPGTRLLVL.

This clonotype has more than one count but fewer than ten. This chain joins TRBV27 and TRBJ2-7; TRBD1 agrees at 11 bases. The CDR3 has 16 residues. The J segment lost 0 bases and the V segment lost 4 bases, leaving 5 bases of the junction unmatched. The germline CDR1 and CDR2 sequences are MNHEY and SMNVEV (reference sequence). The CDR3 coding sequence is TGTGCCAGCAGTTGGGACAGGGGGGACAGCTCCTACGAGCAGTACTTC. It specifies CASSWDRGDSSYEQYF.

This chain connects TRBV20-1 to TRBJ2-2; tentative D call: TRBD1 (5 bases). The ends were cut back, 0 bases at V and 1 base at J, with 9 bases in the middle. The CDR3 length is 15 residues. Germline V gene data show CDR1 as DFQATT and CDR2 as SNEGSKA (reference sequence). The CDR3 is CSARDRQGNTGELFF. DNA of the CDR3: TGCAGTGCTAGAGATCGGCAGGGGAACACCGGGGAGCTGTTTTTT.